This is a list of T cell receptor beta chains from one sample in a study of blood T cell repertoires in COVID-19. Here immunoSEQ multiplex PCR was the method, and the copy in TCRdb shows in-frame clones only, minus some. The sample yields 50,000 to 55,000 clones, roughly 90% seen once. The sequenced material came from peripheral blood. The receptors come from a human donor with active COVID-19. The donor label of this sample is uncertain. CDR3s include the opening cysteine and the closing phenylalanine or tryptophan. The order of the fields is CDR3 length, J gene, D gene, V gene, clone size, CDR3 protein, CDR3 DNA. A D gene is named only where the DNA matches it firmly. Clone size appears in some rows only: once, few, many, or a class for an expanded clone.

cdr3_length: 18; j_call: TRBJ2-7; d_call: TRBD2; v_call: TRBV11-3; clone_size: NA; cdr3_aa: CASSFLAGDGDTTYEQYF; cdr3_nt: TGTGCCAGCAGCTTCCTAGCGGGGGACGGCGATACTACCTACGAGCAGTACTTC
cdr3_length: 14; j_call: TRBJ2-1; d_call: TRBD1; v_call: TRBV2; clone_size: NA; cdr3_aa: CASHKMTGNDEQFF; cdr3_nt: TGTGCCAGTCATAAGATGACAGGGAACGATGAGCAGTTCTTC
cdr3_length: 13; j_call: TRBJ1-5; d_call: NA; v_call: TRBV6-6; clone_size: NA; cdr3_aa: CASSSNRDQPQHF; cdr3_nt: TGTGCCAGCAGTAGTAACAGGGATCAGCCCCAGCATTTT
cdr3_length: 14; j_call: TRBJ1-1; d_call: NA; v_call: TRBV11-2; clone_size: NA; cdr3_aa: CASSFYGGDTEAFF; cdr3_nt: TGTGCCAGCAGCTTCTACGGGGGGGACACTGAAGCTTTCTTT
cdr3_length: 10; j_call: TRBJ2-5; d_call: NA; v_call: TRBV7-9; clone_size: NA; cdr3_aa: CASSRETQYF; cdr3_nt: TGTGCCAGCAGCCGGGAGACCCAGTACTTC
cdr3_length: 19; j_call: TRBJ2-3; d_call: TRBD2; v_call: TRBV7-2; clone_size: NA; cdr3_aa: CASSSYGLAGGQVGDTQYF; cdr3_nt: TGTGCCAGCAGCTCTTATGGACTAGCGGGGGGGCAAGTTGGAGATACGCAGTATTTT
cdr3_length: 16; j_call: TRBJ2-3; d_call: NA; v_call: TRBV29-1; clone_size: NA; cdr3_aa: CSSSLGRQGGTDTQYF; cdr3_nt: TGCAGCTCATCCCTGGGGAGGCAGGGCGGCACAGATACGCAGTATTTT
cdr3_length: 15; j_call: TRBJ1-2; d_call: TRBD1; v_call: TRBV7-8; clone_size: NA; cdr3_aa: CASSLGGAQGNGYTF; cdr3_nt: TGTGCCAGCAGCTTAGGGGGGGCACAGGGGAATGGCTACACCTTC
cdr3_length: 13; j_call: TRBJ2-7; d_call: NA; v_call: TRBV18; clone_size: NA; cdr3_aa: CASSRGDTYEQYF; cdr3_nt: TGTGCCAGCTCCCGGGGAGATACCTACGAGCAGTACTTC
cdr3_length: 15; j_call: TRBJ2-7; d_call: NA; v_call: TRBV5-1; clone_size: once; cdr3_aa: CASSLGLGNLYEQYF; cdr3_nt: TGCGCCAGCAGCTTGGGGCTCGGGAACCTCTACGAGCAGTACTTC
cdr3_length: 17; j_call: TRBJ2-2; d_call: NA; v_call: TRBV6-2/TRBV6-3; clone_size: NA; cdr3_aa: CASSYLPSFRNTGELFF; cdr3_nt: TGTGCCAGCAGTTACCTCCCTAGTTTTAGGAACACCGGGGAGCTGTTTTTT
cdr3_length: 17; j_call: TRBJ2-5; d_call: NA; v_call: TRBV27; clone_size: NA; cdr3_aa: CASSQVAGLSDRETQYF; cdr3_nt: TGTGCCAGCAGTCAGGTCGCGGGTCTCAGTGATAGGGAGACCCAGTACTTC